This TCR beta chain was found in a study of preoperative IRX-2 immunotherapy in early breast cancer. Germline V gene lookup returns CDR1 SQVTM and CDR2 ANQGSEA. The CDR3 length is 13 residues. Trimming took off 3 bases at V and 6 bases at J, with 12 bases between the two ends. Here immunoSEQ multiplex PCR was the method, and the copy in TCRdb shows in-frame clones only, minus some. The repertoire holds over 20,000 clones, roughly four fifths seen once, with 1% to 1.5% in the top ten. This sample's treatment: preoperative locoregional IRX-2 cytokine immunotherapy. This phase Ib study tested locoregional IRX-2 cytokine immunotherapy given before surgery.

The rearrangement links TRBV29-1 to TRBJ1-5; D might be TRBD1 (5 bases). This sequence was found in a human donor with breast cancer. Specimen: lymph node tissue, collected after IRX-2 immunotherapy. The CDR3 DNA reads TGCAGCGTTGAGGTAGGGACGGGTCAGCCCCAGCATTTT. It is translated as CSVEVGTGQPQHF.